A single sample is the source of the 23 T cell receptor beta chains below, sequenced in a study of blood T cell repertoires in COVID-19. The repertoire was sequenced with immunoSEQ multiplex PCR; TCRdb's copy has only in-frame clones and lacks some. The sample lists nearly 110,000 clones, about 89% occurring once. The sequencing sample was made of peripheral blood. These receptors originate from a man aged 40-49 years with active or convalescent COVID-19.

This chain links TRBV5-5 with TRBJ2-2; D is possibly TRBD1 (6 bases). The CDR3 is 15 amino acids. V gave up 1 base and J gave up 0 bases, with 7 bases separating them. The V gene's germline CDR1 is SGHKS and CDR2 YYEKEE (reference sequence). The CDR3 loop is CASSLWTANTGELFF. CDR3 sequence (DNA): TGTGCCAGCAGCTTGTGGACAGCGAACACCGGGGAGCTGTTTTTT.

This clone was seen a few times. V is TRBV6-5 and J is TRBJ1-4; D is undetermined. This CDR3 comprises 14 residues. V was clipped by 8 bases and J by 0 bases, with 10 bases between them. Germline CDR1 and CDR2: MNHEY and SVGAGI. Written as DNA, the CDR3 is TGTGCCAGCCTCTACAGATCAACTAATGAAAAACTGTTTTTT. It yields the protein CASLYRSTNEKLFF.

The genes are TRBV6-2 or TRBV6-3 and TRBJ2-1, with D unclear. CDR3 length: 13 residues. The ends were cut back, 4 bases at V and 9 bases at J, with 13 bases in the middle. The germline CDR1 and CDR2 sequences are MNHEY and SVGEGT. In DNA form, the CDR3 reads TGTGCCAGCAGTTCCTGGAGTAATACTGAGCAGTTCTTC. Translating it yields CASSSWSNTEQFF.

The chain employs TRBV28 and TRBJ1-4; tentatively, D is TRBD1 (5 bases). The CDR3 runs to 12 residues. Germline loops: CDR1 MDHEN, CDR2 SYDVKM. V was pared by 9 bases and J by 7 bases, with 12 bases between. The CDR3 region is CASSKGLEKLFF. The CDR3, as DNA: TGTGCCAGTTCTAAGGGACTTGAAAAACTGTTTTTT.

Comments on this clone: One junction end disagrees with the germline gene, perhaps due to a read error. The rearrangement joins TRBV9 to TRBJ2-3; 8 bases agree with TRBD2. Per the germline V gene, CDR1 is SGDLS and CDR2 is YYNGEE. The CDR3 covers 18 residues. In nucleotides, the CDR3 is TGTGCCAGCAGCGTAGAACCGACGGGAGGGCCGAGAACAGATGCGCAGTATTTT. This gives the protein CASSVEPTGGPRTDAQYF.

The V gene is TRBV30, the J gene TRBJ2-3, with D possibly being TRBD2 (6 bases). The V end was cut by 3 bases, the J end by 2 bases, with 12 bases between. The germline CDR1 and CDR2 sequences are GTSNPN and SVGIG (reference sequence). This CDR3 has 14 amino acids. The CDR3 nucleotides are TGTGCCTGGAGGGCGGGCGGGGCCACAGATACGCAGTATTTT. Protein sequence: CAWRAGGATDTQYF.

The rearrangement links TRBV5-1 to TRBJ2-5; D may be TRBD2 (5 bases). CDR1 and CDR2 (germline): SGHRS, YFSETQ. V was clipped by 0 bases and J by 1 base, with 10 bases between them. This CDR3 is built from 15 residues. The CDR3 loop reads CASSLVSAPQETQYF. The CDR3 DNA follows: TGCGCCAGCAGCTTGGTTAGCGCCCCCCAAGAGACCCAGTACTTC.

The rearrangement uses TRBV7-6 and TRBJ2-2; D is uncertain. V dropped 4 bases and J dropped 5 bases, with 11 bases sitting between them. This CDR3 has 14 residues. The germline V gene has CDR1 SGHVS and CDR2 FNYEAQ. This CDR3 reads CASSSEAETGELFF. CDR3 nucleotide sequence: TGTGCCAGCAGCTCAGAGGCAGAGACCGGGGAGCTGTTTTTT.

Here the CDR3 reads CASTAGGQGAFF. CDR3 DNA sequence: TGTGCCAGCACCGCAGGGGGACAGGGTGCTTTCTTT. The chain uses TRBV28 and TRBJ1-1, with TRBD1 identical over 9 bases. V lost 7 bases to trimming and J lost 11 bases; unmatched junction nucleotides: 8. This CDR3 region has 12 residues. Germline CDR1 MDHEN, CDR2 SYDVKM.

This clone was seen a single time. This rearrangement joins TRBV19 to TRBJ1-4; possible D gene TRBD1, 5 bases. The V gene's germline CDR1 is LNHDA and CDR2 SQIVND (reference sequence). The CDR3 is made up of 16 amino acids. Deletions cut 7 bases from V and 0 bases from J, with 15 bases between. CDR3: CASMKGIVPTNEKLFF. The CDR3 DNA reads as TGTGCCAGTATGAAGGGGATCGTTCCAACTAATGAAAAACTGTTTTTT.

This rearrangement joins TRBV7-9 to TRBJ2-2, with 10 bases aligning to TRBD2. CDR1 and CDR2 (germline): SEHNR, FQNEAQ (reference sequence). This CDR3 has 17 amino acids. V shed 5 bases, J shed 1 base, and the junction held 7 bases outside the gene matches. As DNA, the CDR3 is TGTGCCAGCAGCATGGCACTAGCGGGACTGAACACCGGGGAGCTGTTTTTT. Translating it yields CASSMALAGLNTGELFF.

This sequence joins TRBV19 and TRBJ1-2; 7 bases are shared with TRBD1. After removal of 6 bases from V and 6 bases from J, the junction contained 13 bases not matched to a gene. Germline V gene lookup returns CDR1 LNHDA and CDR2 SQIVND (reference sequence). The CDR3 extends over 15 amino acids. The CDR3 DNA reads as TGTGCCAGTAGACTAACAGGGGTTGTAAGAGATGGCTACACCTTC. Translation: CASRLTGVVRDGYTF. The full variable domain, completed using reference TRBV19 and TRBJ1-2, is DGGITQSPKYLFRKEGQNVTLSCEQNLNHDAMYWYRQDPGQGLRLIYYSQIVNDFQKGDIAEGYSVSREKKESFPLTVTSAQKNPTAFYLCASRLTGVVRDGYTFGSGTRLTVV.

The chain uses TRBV29-1 and TRBJ2-1, with D hard to call. Germline V gene lookup returns CDR1 SQVTM and CDR2 ANQGSEA. The CDR3 totals 13 residues. V lost 3 bases, J lost 4 bases, and 10 bases lay in between. CDR3 in amino acids: CSVEGRRYNEQFF. The CDR3 DNA sequence: TGCAGCGTTGAGGGCCGCAGGTACAATGAGCAGTTCTTC.

This chain uses TRBV30 with TRBJ2-1; a possible D gene is TRBD2 (6 bases). V gave up 3 bases and J gave up 6 bases, with 15 bases separating them. This CDR3 contains 14 residues. Germline V gives CDR1 GTSNPN, CDR2 SVGIG (reference sequence). CDR3 region: CAWSEWRGFNEQFF. CDR3 in DNA: TGTGCCTGGAGCGAATGGCGGGGATTCAATGAGCAGTTCTTC.

This clone appeared a single time. The V call is TRBV7-3, the J call TRBJ2-4, with TRBD2 matching over 7 bases. The germline V gene has CDR1 SGHTA and CDR2 FQGTGA. V shed 3 bases, J shed 8 bases, and the junction held 4 bases outside the gene matches. CDR3 size: 13 residues. The CDR3 here is CASSLGGRDIQYF. Here the CDR3 DNA reads TGTGCCAGCAGCTTGGGAGGGAGAGACATTCAGTACTTC.

This chain uses TRBV18 with TRBJ2-3; 7 bases are shared with TRBD2. CDR3 size: 15 residues. The trim removed 2 bases at V and 6 bases at J, leaving 8 bases unmatched. Germline CDR1 reads KGHSH; CDR2 reads LQKENI. The CDR3 nucleotides read TGTGCCAGCTCACCATTTGGCGGGAGTGCGGATACGCAGTATTTT. Its translation is CASSPFGGSADTQYF.

V gene TRBV19 combines with J gene TRBJ1-1; D is perhaps TRBD1 (5 bases). The CDR3 runs to 14 residues. Germline CDR1 is LNHDA and CDR2 is SQIVND (reference sequence). Deletions cut 7 bases from V and 4 bases from J, with 16 bases between. CDR3 DNA: TGTGCCAGTATTACTCAGGGTGTGAGCACTGAAGCTTTCTTT. Translating it yields CASITQGVSTEAFF.

The chain links TRBV15 to TRBJ1-5; D call uncertain. CDR1 is LNHNV, CDR2 YYDKDF, per germline (reference sequence). V lost 0 bases to trimming and J lost 2 bases, with 11 bases between them. CDR3 length: 16 residues. This CDR3 is CATSRDMMSGNQPQHF. The DNA of the CDR3 is TGTGCCACCAGCAGAGACATGATGTCGGGCAATCAGCCCCAGCATTTT.

V usage is TRBV7-2 and J usage is TRBJ2-2; D perhaps matches TRBD2 (6 bases). Deletions cut 5 bases from V and 3 bases from J, with 13 bases between. This CDR3 spans 15 amino acids. Germline-derived CDR1 and CDR2 are SGHTA and FQGNSA. Here the CDR3 DNA reads TGTGCCAGCAGCCCGAGACAGCGGGACACCGGGGAGCTGTTTTTT. This gives the protein CASSPRQRDTGELFF.

This chain uses TRBV19 with TRBJ2-7; TRBD1 aligns across 7 bases. After removal of 0 bases from V and 4 bases from J, the junction contained 3 bases not matched to a gene. The CDR3 is made up of 14 amino acids. Germline values: CDR1 LNHDA, CDR2 SQIVND (reference sequence). The CDR3: CASSIDPGGYEQYF. For the CDR3, the DNA is TGTGCCAGTAGTATAGATCCAGGGGGTTACGAGCAGTACTTC.

J is TRBJ2-1 and V is TRBV7-3, with D hard to call. The germline gives CDR1 SGHTA, CDR2 FQGTGA. This CDR3 comprises 14 residues. V lost 2 bases to trimming and J lost 8 bases, with 13 bases between them. The CDR3 DNA reads TGTGCCAGCAGCTTAGGCCCTGACTGGGATGAGCAGTTCTTC. This encodes CASSLGPDWDEQFF.

Only a few counts were recorded for this clone. This chain joins TRBV2 and TRBJ1-2, with TRBD1 identical over 7 bases. J gave up 1 base and V 8 bases, and 7 bases lay outside the gene matches. Per germline, CDR1 SNHLY and CDR2 FYNNEI. The CDR3 loop spans 14 amino acids. CDR3 in DNA: TGTGCCAGCTCCGGGCAGGGGGATAACTATGGCTACACCTTC. Protein sequence: CASSGQGDNYGYTF.

This clone was recorded once. The chain employs TRBV28 and TRBJ1-6; 9 positions agree with TRBD1. Germline V gene sequence: CDR1 MDHEN, CDR2 SYDVKM. The CDR3 sequence is 17 residues long. The V segment lost 2 bases and the J segment 9 bases; nucleotides outside the gene matches: 11. CDR3 DNA: TGTGCCAGCAGTTTAAGGACAGGGGCTACTTTTAGTTCACCCCTCCACTTT. Protein sequence: CASSLRTGATFSSPLHF.